The 10 T cell receptor beta chains reported below all come from one sample, sequenced in a study of T-cell reconstitution after alpha-beta-depleted transplantation in children. The authors prepared the TCRbeta library with unique molecular identifiers. TCRdb ran MiXCR on the PCR reads and lists one entry per CDR3 protein. Here the sample spans about 640,000 distinct CDR3 sequences, approximately 12% being singletons. The source material was PBMCs, mostly from graft donor cells, sampled 360 days after TCRalphabeta/CD19-depleted stem cell transplant. These receptors all stem from a male patient between 10 and 17 years old who had a stem cell transplant for acute myeloid leukemia, so the T cells may come from the graft donor.

The gene calls are TRBV15 and TRBJ2-2; TRBD1 agrees at 7 bases. Unmatched junction bases numbered 5, after V lost 9 bases and J lost 7 bases. CDR1 is LNHNV and CDR2 is YYDKDF in the germline V gene (reference sequence). CDR3 length: 12 residues. Written as DNA, the CDR3 is TGTGCCACGACAGGGCGCAGCGGGGAGCTGTTTTTT. Translating gives CATTGRSGELFF.

J is TRBJ2-5 and V is TRBV4-2, with D hard to call. V was cut by 5 bases and J by 0 bases, with 10 bases left in between. The CDR3 consists of 14 residues. The germline V gene encodes CDR1 LGHNA and CDR2 YNFKEQ. CDR3 DNA: TGTGCCAGCAGCGACGCCCTGTACCAAGAGACCCAGTACTTC. This sequence encodes CASSDALYQETQYF.

The chain uses TRBV4-3 and TRBJ2-7; a possible D gene is TRBD2 (5 bases). The CDR3 consists of 15 residues. The V end lost 1 base, the J end lost 1 base, and 11 bases lay between the germline ends. Per germline, CDR1 LGHNA and CDR2 YSLEER. As DNA, the CDR3 is TGCGCCAGCAGCCAAGTAACTGGCGGGTCCTACGAGCAGTACTTC. Protein product: CASSQVTGGSYEQYF.

In this sample, this clonotype turned up a few times. This sequence joins TRBV12-3 or TRBV12-4 and TRBJ1-5, with D unclear. V dropped 0 bases and J dropped 1 base, with 13 bases sitting between them. This CDR3 has 17 amino acids. CDR3 bases: TGTGCCAGCAGTTTAGCGCTCGGGGAGGCAAGCAATCAGCCCCAGCATTTT. As protein: CASSLALGEASNQPQHF.

This clonotype was seen more than once but under ten times. The CDR3 here is CASSLFRQYTGELFF. The CDR3 nucleotides read TGTGCCAGCAGCTTATTCAGACAATACACCGGGGAGCTGTTTTTT. This rearrangement joins TRBV7-9 to TRBJ2-2; D not certain. CDR3 size: 15 residues. Trimming took 2 bases from V and 3 from J, leaving 10 bases between them. CDR1 and CDR2 (germline): SEHNR, FQNEAQ (reference sequence).

This chain joins TRBV7-9 and TRBJ2-5, with D maybe TRBD1 (6 bases). From germline, CDR1 is SEHNR and CDR2 FQNEAQ (reference sequence). The CDR3 is made up of 15 amino acids. The germline V and J ends were trimmed by 8 bases and 1 base, with 17 bases remaining between them. For the CDR3, the DNA is TGTGCCAGCGATCCCCCGACAGGCCTCCAAGAGACCCAGTACTTC. It encodes CASDPPTGLQETQYF.

This clonotype was seen repeatedly, ten times or more. V and J are TRBV28 and TRBJ2-7; D is unclear. V lost 11 bases to trimming and J lost 0 bases, with 17 bases between them. CDR1 and CDR2 from the germline V gene are MDHEN and SYDVKM. There are 14 residues in the CDR3. The CDR3 reads CAARRPGFSYEQYF. CDR3 DNA: TGTGCCGCCCGGCGGCCGGGCTTCTCCTACGAGCAGTACTTC.

Only a few counts were recorded for this clonotype. The genes are TRBV7-2 and TRBJ2-2; tentative D call: TRBD1 (6 bases). V was cut by 5 bases and J by 6 bases, with 13 bases left in between. The germline gives CDR1 SGHTA, CDR2 FQGNSA. This CDR3 is built from 14 residues. The CDR3 loop reads CASSNLRTAGELFF. CDR3 coding DNA: TGTGCCAGCAGCAATCTGAGGACAGCCGGGGAGCTGTTTTTT.

The chain joins TRBV20-1 to TRBJ2-7; the match to TRBD2 covers 8 bases. Per the germline V gene, CDR1 is DFQATT and CDR2 is SNEGSKA (reference sequence). J lost 3 bases, V lost 2 bases, and 9 bases had no gene match. CDR3 size: 15 residues. As DNA, the CDR3 is TGCAGTGCTAGAATCTCGCGGGAGGACCGCTACGAGCAGTACTTC. Translating gives CSARISREDRYEQYF.

The chain carries TRBV18 and TRBJ2-7; 10 bases fit TRBD2. The germline gives CDR1 KGHSH, CDR2 LQKENI. V was pared by 6 bases and J by 2 bases, with 7 bases of the junction left unmatched. This CDR3 has 15 residues. In DNA, the CDR3 is TGTGCCAGCTCGCCGCTAGCGGGGGTTACCTACGAGCAGTACTTC. Encoded protein: CASSPLAGVTYEQYF.